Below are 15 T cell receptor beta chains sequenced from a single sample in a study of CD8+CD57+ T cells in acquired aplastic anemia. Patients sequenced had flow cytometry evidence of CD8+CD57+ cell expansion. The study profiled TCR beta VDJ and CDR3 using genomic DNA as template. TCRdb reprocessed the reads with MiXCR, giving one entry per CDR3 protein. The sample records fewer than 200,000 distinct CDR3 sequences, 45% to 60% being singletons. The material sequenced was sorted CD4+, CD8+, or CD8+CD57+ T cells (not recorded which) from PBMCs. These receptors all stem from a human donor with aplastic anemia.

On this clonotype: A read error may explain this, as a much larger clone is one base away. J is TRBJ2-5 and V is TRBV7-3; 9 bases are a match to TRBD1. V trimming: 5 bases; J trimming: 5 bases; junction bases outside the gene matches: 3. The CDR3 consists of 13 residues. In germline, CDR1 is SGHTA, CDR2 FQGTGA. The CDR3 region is CASSLDRGETQYF. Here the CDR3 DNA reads TGTGCCAGCAGCCTCGACAGGGGGGAGACCCAGTACTTC.

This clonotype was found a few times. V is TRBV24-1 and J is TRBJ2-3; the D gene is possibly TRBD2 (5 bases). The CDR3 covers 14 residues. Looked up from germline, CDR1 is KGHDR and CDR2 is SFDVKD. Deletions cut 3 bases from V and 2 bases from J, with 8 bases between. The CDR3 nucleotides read TGTGCCACCAGTGATCCGGGGTTCACAGATACGCAGTATTTT. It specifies CATSDPGFTDTQYF.

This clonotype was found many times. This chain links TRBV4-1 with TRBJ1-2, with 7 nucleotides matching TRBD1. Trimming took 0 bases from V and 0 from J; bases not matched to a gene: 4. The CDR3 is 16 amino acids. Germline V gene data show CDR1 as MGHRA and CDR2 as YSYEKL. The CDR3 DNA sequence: TGCGCCAGCAGCCAAGACCCGACAGGGACTAACTATGGCTACACCTTC. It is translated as CASSQDPTGTNYGYTF.

The DNA for the CDR3 is TGTGCCAGCAGCGGGACAGACTACGAGCAGTACTTC. It translates to CASSGTDYEQYF. The chain employs TRBV9 and TRBJ2-7; D might be TRBD1 (6 bases). Germline V gene sequence: CDR1 SGDLS, CDR2 YYNGEE. V was shortened by 3 bases and J by 3 bases, with 7 bases between the two germline ends. CDR3 length: 12 amino acids.

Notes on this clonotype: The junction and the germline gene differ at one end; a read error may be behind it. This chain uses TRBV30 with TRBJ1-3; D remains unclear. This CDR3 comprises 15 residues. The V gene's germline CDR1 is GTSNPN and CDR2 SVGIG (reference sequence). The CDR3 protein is CAWSVPVTSGNTICF. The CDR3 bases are TGTGCCTGGAGTGTACCTGTGACCTCTGGAAACACCATATGTTTT.

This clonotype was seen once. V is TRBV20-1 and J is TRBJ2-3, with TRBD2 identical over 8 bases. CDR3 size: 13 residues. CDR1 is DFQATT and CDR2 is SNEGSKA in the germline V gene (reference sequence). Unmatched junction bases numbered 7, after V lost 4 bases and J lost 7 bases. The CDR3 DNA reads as TGCAGTGCTATAGCGGGGCGTACTAATACGCAGTATTTT. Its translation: CSAIAGRTNTQYF.

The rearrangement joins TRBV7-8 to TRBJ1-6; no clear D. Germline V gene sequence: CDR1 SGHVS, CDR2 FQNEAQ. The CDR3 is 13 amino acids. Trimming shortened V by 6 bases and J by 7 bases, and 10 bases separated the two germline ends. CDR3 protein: CASSPRLNSPLHF. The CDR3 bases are TGTGCCAGCAGTCCGAGACTAAATTCACCCCTCCACTTT. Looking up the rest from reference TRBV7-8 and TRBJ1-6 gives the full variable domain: GAGVSQSPRYKVAKRGQDVALRCDPISGHVSLFWYQQALGQGPEFLTYFQNEAQLDKSGLPSDRFFAERPEGSVSTLKIQRTQQEDSAVYLCASSPRLNSPLHFGNGTRLTVT.

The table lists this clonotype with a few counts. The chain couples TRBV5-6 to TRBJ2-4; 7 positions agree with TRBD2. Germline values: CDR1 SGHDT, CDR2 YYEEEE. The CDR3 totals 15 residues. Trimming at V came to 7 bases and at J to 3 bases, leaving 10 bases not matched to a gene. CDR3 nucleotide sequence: TGTGCCAGCTATGGACGGGGGGTAGACAAAAACATTCAGTACTTC. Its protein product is CASYGRGVDKNIQYF.

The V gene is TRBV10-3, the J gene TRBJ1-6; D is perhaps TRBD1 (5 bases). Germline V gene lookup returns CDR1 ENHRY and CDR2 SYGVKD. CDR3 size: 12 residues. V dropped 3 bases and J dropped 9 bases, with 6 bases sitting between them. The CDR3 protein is CAISDGGSPLHF. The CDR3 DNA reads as TGTGCCATCAGTGACGGGGGTTCACCCCTCCACTTT.

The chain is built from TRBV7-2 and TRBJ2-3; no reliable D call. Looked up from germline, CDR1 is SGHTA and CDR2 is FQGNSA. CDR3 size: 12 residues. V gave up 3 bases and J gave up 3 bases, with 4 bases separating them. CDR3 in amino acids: CASSFNTDTQYF. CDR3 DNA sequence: TGTGCCAGCAGCTTTAATACAGATACGCAGTATTTT. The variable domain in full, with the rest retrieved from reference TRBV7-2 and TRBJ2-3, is GAGVSQSPSNKVTEKGKDVELRCDPISGHTALYWYRQSLGQGLEFLIYFQGNSAPDKSGLPSDRFSAERTGGSVSTLTIQRTQQEDSAVYLCASSFNTDTQYFGPGTRLTVL.

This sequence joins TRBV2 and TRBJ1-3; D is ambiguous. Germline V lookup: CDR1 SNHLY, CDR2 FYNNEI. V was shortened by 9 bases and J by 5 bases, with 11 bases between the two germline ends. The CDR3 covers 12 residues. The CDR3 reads CASPGLRNTIYF. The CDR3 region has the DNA TGTGCCAGTCCTGGATTAAGAAACACCATATATTTT.

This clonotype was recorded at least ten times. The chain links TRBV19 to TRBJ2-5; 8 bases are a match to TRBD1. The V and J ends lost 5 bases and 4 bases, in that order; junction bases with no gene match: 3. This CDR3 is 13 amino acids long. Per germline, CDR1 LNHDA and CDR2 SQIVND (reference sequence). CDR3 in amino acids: CASSAQGGETQYF. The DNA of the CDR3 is TGTGCCAGTAGTGCACAGGGGGGAGAGACCCAGTACTTC.

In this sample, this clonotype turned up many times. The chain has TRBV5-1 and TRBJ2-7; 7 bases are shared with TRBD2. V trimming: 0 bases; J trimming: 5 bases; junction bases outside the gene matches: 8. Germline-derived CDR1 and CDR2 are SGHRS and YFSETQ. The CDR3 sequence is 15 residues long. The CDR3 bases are TGCGCCAGCAGCTTGGTTCGGGGGGACGGGGACGAGCAGTACTTC. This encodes CASSLVRGDGDEQYF.

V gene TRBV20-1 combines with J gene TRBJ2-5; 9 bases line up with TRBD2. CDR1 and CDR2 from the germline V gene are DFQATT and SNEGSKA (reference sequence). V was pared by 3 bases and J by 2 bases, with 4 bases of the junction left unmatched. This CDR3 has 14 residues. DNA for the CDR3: TGCAGTGCTAGGAGCGGGGGGCCGCAAGAGACCCAGTACTTC. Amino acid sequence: CSARSGGPQETQYF.

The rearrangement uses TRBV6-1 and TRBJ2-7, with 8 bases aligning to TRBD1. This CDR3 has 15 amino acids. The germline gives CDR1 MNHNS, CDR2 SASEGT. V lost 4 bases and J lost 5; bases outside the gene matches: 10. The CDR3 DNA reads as TGTGCCAGCAGTGCGGGGCAGGGGGCTTTCCACGAGCAGTACTTC. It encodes CASSAGQGAFHEQYF.